The rows below give T cell receptor beta chains drawn from one sample of a study of CD8 T cells in Susac syndrome. From the immunoSEQ multiplex PCR reads, TCRdb called clonotypes with MiXCR, one entry per CDR3 protein. The sample carries some 400,000 distinct CDR3 sequences, approximately 85% recorded once. The source material was CD8+ T cells from PBMCs. Receptors originate from a human donor with multiple sclerosis. CDR3s include the opening cysteine and the closing phenylalanine or tryptophan. The D gene is left open where the match is weak. The size of a clone is reported for some rows only, either as once, few or many, or as a class for expanded clones.

D gene | J gene | V gene | clone size | CDR3 protein | CDR3 DNA
- | TRBJ1-5 | TRBV19 | - | CASSLVDTYSNQPQHF | TGTGCCAGTAGTTTAGTGGATACATATAGCAATCAGCCCCAGCATTTT
TRBD1 | TRBJ1-1 | TRBV7-9 | - | CASSLRQGGNRTEAFF | TGTGCCAGCAGCTTACGGCAGGGGGGGAATAGGACTGAAGCTTTCTTT
TRBD2 | TRBJ2-2 | TRBV4-2 | few | CASSYTSGSSTGELFF | TGTGCCAGCAGTTACACTAGCGGGAGTAGCACCGGGGAGCTGTTTTTT
TRBD1 | TRBJ2-1 | TRBV4-1 | - | CASSQEGQGAGYEQFF | TGCGCCAGCAGCCAAGAGGGACAGGGGGCCGGTTATGAGCAGTTCTTC
- | TRBJ1-2 | TRBV5-1 | - | CASSFLDKGDGYTF | TGCGCCAGCAGCTTTTTGGACAAGGGTGATGGCTACACCTTC
TRBD2 | TRBJ2-3 | TRBV10-3 | - | CAISLPASGGGSESTDTQYF | TGTGCCATCAGCCTCCCGGCTAGCGGGGGGGGATCAGAAAGCACGGATACGCAGTATTTT
TRBD1 | TRBJ1-5 | TRBV27 | - | CASSLGTEGQPQHF | TGTGCCAGCAGCCTCGGGACAGAAGGTCAGCCCCAGCATTTT
TRBD1 | TRBJ2-1 | TRBV7-9 | - | CASSLPGGPGEQFF | TGTGCCAGCAGCTTACCAGGGGGTCCGGGTGAGCAGTTCTTC
TRBD1 | TRBJ2-7 | TRBV4-1 | - | CASSRTTGAYEQYF | TGCGCCAGCAGCCGAACGACAGGGGCGTACGAGCAGTACTTC
- | TRBJ2-3 | TRBV3-1 | - | CASSQVRRTHTDTQYF | TGTGCCAGCAGCCAAGTACGGCGTACCCACACAGATACGCAGTATTTT
TRBD2 | TRBJ2-7 | TRBV3-1 | - | CASSQVAGAYEQYF | TGTGCCAGCAGCCAAGTAGCGGGGGCCTACGAGCAGTACTTC
TRBD1 | TRBJ2-7 | TRBV19 | few | CASRTGVEQYF | TGTGCCAGCCGGACAGGGGTCGAGCAGTACTTC
- | TRBJ2-1 | TRBV9 | - | CASSVEISGNEQFF | TGTGCCAGCAGCGTAGAGATTAGCGGCAATGAGCAGTTCTTC
- | TRBJ2-7 | TRBV12-3/TRBV12-4 | - | CASSRQNYEQYF | TGTGCCAGCAGTCGACAGAACTACGAGCAGTACTTC
- | TRBJ1-5 | TRBV6-1 | - | CASSQDGPVGNQPQHF | TGTGCCAGCAGCCAGGACGGACCGGTTGGCAATCAGCCCCAGCATTTT
- | TRBJ2-2 | TRBV15 | - | CATLISDRRTTGELFF | TGTGCCACCCTTATTTCCGACAGGAGGACCACCGGGGAGCTGTTTTTT
- | TRBJ1-3 | TRBV7-8 | - | CASSLRDGNTIYF | TGTGCCAGCAGCTTAAGGGATGGAAACACCATATATTTT
- | TRBJ1-5 | TRBV6-1 | - | CASSGAYSNQPQHF | TGTGCCAGCAGTGGCGCCTATAGCAATCAGCCCCAGCATTTT
TRBD2 | TRBJ2-1 | TRBV7-2 | - | CASSSLWTSGRDNEQFF | TGTGCCAGCAGCTCTTTGTGGACTAGCGGGAGGGACAATGAGCAGTTCTTC
- | TRBJ1-2 | TRBV4-1 | - | CASSQELQFYGYTF | TGCGCCAGCAGCCAAGAGTTACAGTTCTATGGCTACACCTTC
- | TRBJ2-3 | TRBV7-2 | - | CASSFRHMDTQYF | TGTGCCAGCAGCTTCCGACACATGGATACGCAGTATTTT
- | TRBJ2-7 | TRBV7-9 | - | CASSYEPGQSYEQYF | TGTGCCAGCAGCTATGAACCGGGACAATCCTACGAGCAGTACTTC
- | TRBJ2-7 | TRBV29-1 | - | CSVEFSPSEQYF | TGCAGCGTTGAATTTTCCCCCAGCGAGCAGTACTTC
TRBD2 | TRBJ2-3 | TRBV9 | - | CASSVGLAGYPDTQYF | TGTGCCAGCAGCGTAGGTCTAGCGGGATACCCCGATACGCAGTATTTT
- | TRBJ2-2 | TRBV29-1 | - | CSAWSGVAGELFF | TGCAGCGCCTGGTCGGGGGTTGCCGGGGAGCTGTTTTTT
- | TRBJ2-1 | TRBV3-1 | - | CASSPAGVHNEQFF | TGTGCCAGCAGCCCCGCTGGAGTCCACAATGAGCAGTTCTTC
TRBD1 | TRBJ1-3 | TRBV28 | - | CASVPGPRTGGSGNTIYF | TGTGCCAGCGTCCCAGGGCCCCGGACAGGGGGGTCGGGAAACACCATATATTTT
TRBD2 | TRBJ2-1 | TRBV11-2 | - | CASSPIAGEGDEQFF | TGTGCCAGCAGCCCGATAGCGGGAGAAGGCGATGAGCAGTTCTTC
- | TRBJ1-5 | TRBV7-2 | few | CASSQGDGLNQPQHF | TGTGCCAGCAGCCAAGGAGACGGGCTCAATCAGCCCCAGCATTTT
- | TRBJ2-2 | TRBV6-5 | - | CASSSGPGTLLANANTGELFF | TGTGCCAGCAGTTCAGGACCCGGGACGCTTTTGGCTAACGCGAACACCGGGGAGCTGTTTTTT
- | TRBJ2-1 | TRBV19 | once | CAAARGEVSYNEQFF | TGTGCCGCAGCCAGGGGAGAGGTGTCCTACAATGAGCAGTTCTTC
- | TRBJ2-2 | TRBV5-6 | few | CASSAGAGELFF | TGTGCCAGCAGCGCAGGGGCCGGGGAGCTGTTTTTT
- | TRBJ2-3 | TRBV6-5 | - | CASSYYGQSTDTQYF | TGTGCCAGCAGTTATTATGGCCAATCCACAGATACGCAGTATTTT
TRBD2 | TRBJ2-2 | TRBV6-2/TRBV6-3 | - | CASIGLAEFGELFF | TGTGCCAGTATAGGACTAGCAGAGTTCGGGGAGCTGTTTTTT
TRBD1 | TRBJ1-1 | TRBV4-1 | - | CASSLWTGSNTEAFF | TGCGCCAGCAGCCTTTGGACAGGGTCAAACACTGAAGCTTTCTTT
- | TRBJ2-3 | TRBV24-1 | - | CATSEGSDTQYF | TGTGCCACCAGTGAAGGTTCGGATACGCAGTATTTT
- | TRBJ2-2 | TRBV7-2 | - | CASPLAGTTNTGELFF | TGTGCCAGTCCCCTTGCTGGGACAACCAACACCGGGGAGCTGTTTTTT
- | TRBJ2-5 | TRBV12-3/TRBV12-4 | - | CASSLIIYQETQYF | TGTGCCAGCAGTTTGATCATTTACCAAGAGACCCAGTACTTC
- | TRBJ2-5 | TRBV15 | - | CATSRDQGQETQYF | TGTGCCACCAGCAGAGATCAGGGGCAAGAGACCCAGTACTTC
TRBD1 | TRBJ2-3 | TRBV7-9 | - | CASWGTATDTQYF | TGTGCCAGCTGGGGGACAGCTACAGATACGCAGTATTTT
- | TRBJ2-5 | TRBV24-1 | once | CATSDPETQYF | TGTGCCACCAGTGATCCGGAGACCCAGTACTTC
- | TRBJ1-5 | TRBV10-3 | - | CAISESGEGWSNQPQHF | TGTGCCATCAGTGAGTCCGGGGAGGGGTGGAGCAATCAGCCCCAGCATTTT
- | TRBJ1-3 | TRBV20-1 | - | CSASSPESGNTIYF | TGCAGTGCTAGTTCCCCGGAGTCTGGAAACACCATATATTTT
- | TRBJ2-2 | TRBV30 | - | CAWSVVGGTGELFF | TGTGCCTGGAGTGTTGTAGGGGGCACCGGGGAGCTGTTTTTT
TRBD2 | TRBJ2-5 | TRBV7-9 | - | CASSGGGAGIGTQYF | TGTGCCAGCAGCGGCGGGGGGGCCGGGATAGGGACCCAGTACTTC